This T cell receptor (beta chain) was sequenced in a study of T cell clonality in common variable immunodeficiency. Study observations and caveats: In common variable immunodeficiency, TCR beta chains reportedly carried fewer deletions and N-nucleotide insertions.

The CDR3 covers 12 residues. The V gene lost 4 bases and the J gene lost 4 bases, with 8 bases spanning the gap. Germline assignment: CDR1 SGHDT and CDR2 YYEEEE. This clone appeared many times. Its cognate antigen is unknown. Coverage ceases 3 residues before the CDR3 finishes, and the germline J gene fills in the end. Control and CVID samples contributed equal amounts of genomic DNA. TCRdb keeps only in-frame clones here, not all; method: immunoSEQ multiplex PCR. The table lists around 34,000 clones, no singletons, with around 3% in the top ten. The specimen sequenced was peripheral blood mononuclear cells. The chain is built from TRBV5-6 and TRBJ2-5; D not resolved. The TCR was taken from a person aged 18 to 70 in good health. Here the CDR3 reads CASSINRETQYF. CDR3 DNA, as far as it was read: TGTGCCAGCAGCATTAACAGAGAGACC.